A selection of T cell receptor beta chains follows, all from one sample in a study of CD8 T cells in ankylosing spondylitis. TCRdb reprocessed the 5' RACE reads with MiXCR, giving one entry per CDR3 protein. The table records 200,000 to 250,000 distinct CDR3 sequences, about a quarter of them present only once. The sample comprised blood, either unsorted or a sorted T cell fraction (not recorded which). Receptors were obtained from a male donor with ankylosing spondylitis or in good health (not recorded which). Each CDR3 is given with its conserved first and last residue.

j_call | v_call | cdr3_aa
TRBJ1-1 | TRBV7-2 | CASSLWSGNTEAFF
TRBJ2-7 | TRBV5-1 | CASRNPAGTGGFEQYF
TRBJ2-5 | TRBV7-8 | CASSLGREGETQYF
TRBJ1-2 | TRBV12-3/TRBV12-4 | CASSLGSRGFGYTF
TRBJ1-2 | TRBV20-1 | CSARGTATNYGYTF
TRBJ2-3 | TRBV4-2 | CASSQDWTTSDTQYF
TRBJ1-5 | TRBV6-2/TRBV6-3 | CASSSGRNQPQHF
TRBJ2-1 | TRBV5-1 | CASSSAVSYNEQFF
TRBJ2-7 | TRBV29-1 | CSVHGQGAYEQYF
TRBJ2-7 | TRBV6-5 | CASSYGTGAYEQYF
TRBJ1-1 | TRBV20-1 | CSARGSMNTEAFF
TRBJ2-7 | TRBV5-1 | CASSFSGGLSSYEQYF
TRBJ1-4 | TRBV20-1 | CSAWTGGYEKLFF
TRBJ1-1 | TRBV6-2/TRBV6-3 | CASKRTGATEAFF
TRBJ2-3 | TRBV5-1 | CASSPGPGADTQYF
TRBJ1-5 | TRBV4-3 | CASSQERGQPQHF
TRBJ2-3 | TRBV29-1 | CSVHQGPRSTDTQYF
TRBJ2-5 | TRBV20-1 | CSASATTGLSETQYF
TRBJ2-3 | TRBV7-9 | CASKTTGGSTDTQYF
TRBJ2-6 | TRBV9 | CASSRLGNSGANVLTF
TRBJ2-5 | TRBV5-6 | CASSWGQGAAETQYF
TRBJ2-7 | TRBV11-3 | CASSLVDGPREQYF
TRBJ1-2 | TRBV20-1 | CSASEGASGYTF
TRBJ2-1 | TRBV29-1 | CSVEDQAGVLNEQFF
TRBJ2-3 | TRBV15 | CATSSKGPGTDTQYF
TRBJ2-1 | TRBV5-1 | CASSLGPSGRSYNEQFF
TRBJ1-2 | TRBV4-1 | CASSQEASGYYGYTF
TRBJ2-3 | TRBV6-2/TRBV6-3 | CASRSLAGGPADTQYF
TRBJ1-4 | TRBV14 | CASSQGGTGLIF
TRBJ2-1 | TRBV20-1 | CSAERTSGRADEQFF